These 32 T cell receptor beta chains came from one sample sequenced in a study of shared clonotypes between healthy human individuals. TCRdb's table, derived via immunoSEQ multiplex PCR, lists solely in-frame clones and lacks some. The sample consists of some 1,100,000 clones, about four fifths of them appearing once. Sample: memory CD4+ T cells from PBMCs. Sample subset: CD45RA-negative fraction. The receptor set was obtained from a man aged 18 to 30 in good health. Some clones in this sample may be carry-over from other donors' samples.

The gene calls are TRBV11-2 and TRBJ2-1; the D is unclear. This CDR3 comprises 13 residues. From germline, CDR1 is SGHAT and CDR2 FQNNGV. Trimming took off 0 bases at V and 8 bases at J, with 8 bases between the two ends. CDR3 residues: CASSLDRLDEQFF. The CDR3 DNA reads as TGTGCCAGCAGCTTAGATCGGCTGGATGAGCAGTTCTTC.

The J gene is TRBJ2-7, the V gene TRBV27, with 10 nucleotides matching TRBD2. The CDR3 runs 15 residues. The J segment lost 2 bases and the V segment lost 6 bases, leaving 7 bases of the junction unmatched. Germline CDR1 reads MNHEY; CDR2 reads SMNVEV (reference sequence). The CDR3 region is CASRSKREGTYEQYF. The CDR3 bases are TGTGCCAGCAGATCCAAGCGGGAGGGAACCTACGAGCAGTACTTC.

This clone was counted at least ten times. The V call is TRBV5-1, the J call TRBJ1-1, with a weak D call TRBD1 (5 bases). This CDR3 region has 17 residues. Germline lookup yields CDR1 SGHRS and CDR2 YFSETQ. V was shortened by 2 bases and J by 2 bases, with 19 bases between the two germline ends. For the CDR3, the DNA is TGCGCCAGCAGCTTAGGACGGAGGGACTTAGGAAACACTGAAGCTTTCTTT. Translating gives CASSLGRRDLGNTEAFF.

The chain has TRBV5-6 and TRBJ2-5, with 7 positions matching TRBD2. The germline V gene has CDR1 SGHDT and CDR2 YYEEEE. V dropped 0 bases and J dropped 1; count of bases not matched to a gene: 9. The CDR3 is 17 amino acids. CDR3 nucleotides: TGTGCCAGCAGCTTGGTGGGATCGCCGGGAGGCCAAGAGACCCAGTACTTC. Translating it yields CASSLVGSPGGQETQYF.

This sequence joins TRBV2 and TRBJ1-1, with unresolved D. The germline gives CDR1 SNHLY, CDR2 FYNNEI. Between the trimmed V and J ends, which lost 6 bases and 1 base, there was a span of 9 bases. CDR3 length: 13 residues. CDR3 in amino acids: CASSLEGNTEAFF. The CDR3 nucleotides are TGTGCCAGCAGCCTGGAGGGGAACACTGAAGCTTTCTTT.

In its sample, this clone was seen once. CDR3 amino acids: CASSLGGVTGELFF. In DNA, the CDR3 is TGCGCCAGCAGCTTAGGAGGGGTAACCGGGGAGCTGTTTTTT. The chain recombines TRBV5-1 with TRBJ2-2; TRBD2 might be the D (6 bases). The CDR3 has 14 amino acids. CDR1 and CDR2 (germline): SGHRS, YFSETQ. V gave up 2 bases and J gave up 5 bases, with 10 bases separating them.

J is TRBJ1-5 and V is TRBV12-5; 10 nucleotides line up with TRBD1. V lost 5 bases, J lost 4 bases, and 11 bases stayed unmatched. CDR3 length: 17 residues. The germline CDR1 and CDR2 sequences are LGHNT and FRNRAP. CDR3 sequence reads: CASGPTPGQGLNQPQHF. CDR3 sequence (DNA): TGTGCTAGTGGTCCGACACCGGGACAGGGGTTGAATCAGCCCCAGCATTTT. The whole variable domain, filled in from reference TRBV12-5 and TRBJ1-5, reads DARVTQTPRHKVTEMGQEVTMRCQPILGHNTVFWYRQTMMQGLELLAYFRNRAPLDDSGMPKDRFSAEMPDATLATLKIQPSEPRDSAVYFCASGPTPGQGLNQPQHFGDGTRLSIL.

The gene calls are TRBV28 and TRBJ1-5; 8 bases line up with TRBD1. In germline, CDR1 is MDHEN, CDR2 SYDVKM. V trimming: 10 bases; J trimming: 2 bases; junction bases outside the gene matches: 10. There are 15 residues in the CDR3. CDR3 bases: TGTGCCATCAAGAGGACAGGGTTTGGCAATCAGCCCCAGCATTTT. Its protein is CAIKRTGFGNQPQHF.

J is TRBJ2-1 and V is TRBV19; 13 bases agree with TRBD2. The CDR3 consists of 14 residues. The germline V gene encodes CDR1 LNHDA and CDR2 SQIVND (reference sequence). The V gene end was trimmed by 9 bases and the J gene end by 3 bases; junction bases not matched to a gene: 2. This chain's CDR3 is CASRLAGGYNEQFF. Here the CDR3 DNA reads TGTGCCAGCCGACTAGCGGGGGGCTACAATGAGCAGTTCTTC.

Note on this clone: Given the absence of the conserved phenylalanine or tryptophan at the CDR3 end, a read error is likely. No DNA is shown, since the ends of the CDR3 on it are uncertain; the CDR3 is the one TCRdb lists. The V call is TRBV28, the J call TRBJ2-3. CDR1 MDHEN and CDR2 SYDVKM come from the germline V gene. The CDR3 is 11 amino acids long, termini counted. The CDR3 protein is CASDTDPLAKR.

For this clone: The junction departs from germline at one end; a sequencing error may be responsible. The chain carries TRBV4-2 and TRBJ1-2; possibly TRBD1 for D (6 bases). Germline CDR1 LGHNA, CDR2 YNFKEQ. This CDR3 has 15 amino acids. The CDR3 sequence is CASSEEGGWFYGYTF. The CDR3, as DNA: TGTGCCAGCAGCGAAGAGGGGGGCTGGTTCTATGGCTACACCTTC.

This clone was recorded only once. As DNA, the CDR3 is TGTGCCAGCAGTGTGGACGGCACCGGGGAGCTGTTTTTT. This codes for CASSVDGTGELFF. The chain links TRBV2 to TRBJ2-2; D gene uncertain. Between the trimmed V and J ends, which lost 4 bases and 4 bases, there was a span of 7 bases. The germline V gene encodes CDR1 SNHLY and CDR2 FYNNEI. The CDR3 spans 13 residues.

The rearrangement links TRBV29-1 to TRBJ2-5; 8 bases map to TRBD1. In germline, CDR1 is SQVTM, CDR2 ANQGSEA. V was pared by 7 bases and J by 5 bases, with 6 bases of the junction left unmatched. The CDR3 covers 12 residues. The CDR3 loop is CSGYQGAETQYF. CDR3 coding DNA: TGCAGCGGGTACCAGGGGGCGGAGACCCAGTACTTC. Full variable domain (outside the CDR3, taken from reference TRBV29-1 and TRBJ2-5): SAVISQKPSRDICQRGTSLTIQCQVDSQVTMMFWYRQQPGQSLTLIATANQGSEATYESGFVIDKFPISRPNLTFSTLTVSNMSPEDSSIYLCSGYQGAETQYFGPGTRLLVL.

This clone occurred a few times. The chain carries TRBV10-3 and TRBJ1-2, with 8 bases matching TRBD1. The junction had 11 bases not matched to a gene; V was cut back by 6 bases and J by 5 bases. CDR1 and CDR2 from the germline V gene are ENHRY and SYGVKD. This CDR3 contains 15 residues. The CDR3 sequence is CAIRQATGARYGYTF. Written as DNA, the CDR3 is TGTGCCATCAGACAGGCGACAGGGGCGAGGTATGGCTACACCTTC.

This sequence joins TRBV28 and TRBJ2-7; D ambiguous. CDR3 length: 14 amino acids. Trimming took off 1 base at V and 3 bases at J, with 10 bases between the two ends. CDR1 is MDHEN and CDR2 is SYDVKM in the germline V gene. The chain's CDR3 is CASSLFGGIYEQYF. The CDR3 DNA follows: TGTGCCAGCAGTTTATTCGGCGGAATCTACGAGCAGTACTTC.

The CDR3 loop is CAGTGRGRPNSGNTIYF. For the CDR3, the DNA is TGTGCCGGGACGGGTAGAGGTAGACCAAACTCTGGAAACACCATATATTTT. The V call is TRBV30, the J call TRBJ1-3; the D gene is possibly TRBD1 (5 bases). This CDR3 spans 17 amino acids. V was trimmed by 8 bases and J by 0 bases, leaving 23 bases between them. Looked up from germline, CDR1 is GTSNPN and CDR2 is SVGIG (reference sequence).

The chain is built from TRBV30 and TRBJ1-4; possible D gene TRBD1, 6 bases. V lost 6 bases and J 4 bases, leaving 12 bases between the germline ends. This CDR3 has 13 amino acids. The germline CDR1 and CDR2 sequences are GTSNPN and SVGIG (reference sequence). DNA for the CDR3: TGTGCCTGCGCACAGGGAGGTAATGAAAAACTGTTTTTT. Protein product: CACAQGGNEKLFF.

This clone has only one observation. V gene TRBV11-2 combines with J gene TRBJ2-7; the match to TRBD2 covers 12 bases. The V gene end was trimmed by 5 bases and the J gene end by 0 bases; junction bases not matched to a gene: 8. Germline CDR1 reads SGHAT; CDR2 reads FQNNGV. The CDR3 covers 17 residues. CDR3 in amino acids: CASSLRLAGVTSYEQYF. CDR3 in DNA: TGTGCCAGCAGCCTCCGACTAGCGGGAGTTACCTCCTACGAGCAGTACTTC.

The chain joins TRBV9 to TRBJ1-2, with no clear D. The CDR3 sequence is 15 residues long. Per the germline V gene, CDR1 is SGDLS and CDR2 is YYNGEE. V lost 0 bases, J lost 3 bases, and 12 bases lay in between. The CDR3 nucleotides read TGTGCCAGCAGCGTAGATCCGGGAAGAGACTATGGCTACACCTTC. It encodes CASSVDPGRDYGYTF.

CDR3 in DNA: TGTGCCAGCACGGGCGGGACAGATACGCAGTATTTT. Protein: CASTGGTDTQYF. The gene calls are TRBV6-1 and TRBJ2-3; D is possibly TRBD2 (5 bases). Between the trimmed V and J ends, which lost 7 bases and 3 bases, there was a span of 8 bases. The CDR3 sequence is 12 residues long. The germline V gene has CDR1 MNHNS and CDR2 SASEGT.

This clone was recorded many times. The sample holds other DNA sequences that translate to the same CDR3. The rearrangement uses TRBV15 and TRBJ2-3, with 8 nucleotides matching TRBD2. V shed 3 bases and J 0 bases; nucleotides not matched to a gene: 5. Germline values: CDR1 LNHNV, CDR2 YYDKDF (reference sequence). CDR3 length: 16 residues. The CDR3 nucleotides read TGTGCCACCAGCAGGATAAGCGGGAGAAGCACAGATACGCAGTATTTT. Encoded protein: CATSRISGRSTDTQYF.

J is TRBJ2-5 and V is TRBV19, with 8 bases that match TRBD1. There are 16 residues in the CDR3. In germline, CDR1 is LNHDA, CDR2 SQIVND (reference sequence). After removal of 4 bases from V and 4 bases from J, the junction contained 11 bases not matched to a gene. The CDR3 is CASSNPGQAAAETQYF. The CDR3 DNA reads as TGTGCCAGTAGTAACCCGGGACAGGCGGCGGCAGAGACCCAGTACTTC. Complete variable domain (other parts from reference TRBV19 and TRBJ2-5): DGGITQSPKYLFRKEGQNVTLSCEQNLNHDAMYWYRQDPGQGLRLIYYSQIVNDFQKGDIAEGYSVSREKKESFPLTVTSAQKNPTAFYLCASSNPGQAAAETQYFGPGTRLLVL.

The chain carries TRBV6-1 and TRBJ1-5; D not certain. Looked up from germline, CDR1 is MNHNS and CDR2 is SASEGT. Trimming pared 5 bases from V and 0 bases from J, leaving 8 bases between. The CDR3 loop spans 14 amino acids. CDR3 sequence: CASSPEFSNQPQHF. The CDR3 DNA is TGTGCCAGCAGTCCCGAATTTAGCAATCAGCCCCAGCATTTT.

In the case of this clone: One junction end disagrees with the germline gene, perhaps due to a read error. V and J are TRBV27 and TRBJ2-1; D unresolved. This CDR3 contains 14 residues. Germline CDR1 MNHEY, CDR2 SMNVEV (reference sequence). The CDR3, as DNA: TGTGCCAGCAGTTCCATTCCGGCCTATAATGAGCAGTTCTTC. Its protein is CASSSIPAYNEQFF.

This chain links TRBV28 with TRBJ2-7; 11 bases are shared with TRBD2. CDR3 size: 16 residues. Germline V lookup: CDR1 MDHEN, CDR2 SYDVKM. V shed 5 bases, J shed 3 bases, and the junction held 9 bases outside the gene matches. The CDR3 nucleotides read TGTGCCAGCAGTCAACCGACTAGCGGGATAATCTACGAGCAGTACTTC. It translates to CASSQPTSGIIYEQYF.

The genes are TRBV5-1 and TRBJ2-7, with D unclear. The germline V gene has CDR1 SGHRS and CDR2 YFSETQ. This CDR3 comprises 15 residues. V dropped 0 bases and J dropped 0 bases, with 10 bases sitting between them. The CDR3 coding sequence is TGCGCCAGCAGCTTGGTGGCGCAGAGCTCCTACGAGCAGTACTTC. It specifies CASSLVAQSSYEQYF.

The rearrangement joins TRBV28 to TRBJ1-2, with D maybe TRBD1 (6 bases). V lost 7 bases, J lost 8 bases, and 26 bases lay in between. The V gene's germline CDR1 is MDHEN and CDR2 SYDVKM. CDR3 length: 16 amino acids. The CDR3, as DNA: TGTGCCAGCACCACTCTTTCGGGGATTGCAGGGGAAGGCTACACCTTC. This translates into CASTTLSGIAGEGYTF.

CDR3 sequence: CASSGFTDEQFF. The CDR3 nucleotides are TGTGCCAGCAGCGGTTTTACGGATGAGCAGTTCTTC. The rearrangement uses TRBV2 and TRBJ2-1; D remains ambiguous. Germline CDR1 SNHLY, CDR2 FYNNEI. The CDR3 runs 12 residues. V lost 6 bases and J lost 8, with 11 bases in between. Full variable domain (outside the CDR3, taken from reference TRBV2 and TRBJ2-1): EPEVTQTPSHQVTQMGQEVILRCVPISNHLYFYWYRQILGQKVEFLVSFYNNEISEKSEIFDDQFSVERPDGSNFTLKIRSTKLEDSAMYFCASSGFTDEQFFGPGTRLTVL.

The chain recombines TRBV28 with TRBJ1-5; D remains ambiguous. Germline V gene sequence: CDR1 MDHEN, CDR2 SYDVKM. The V end lost 6 bases, the J end lost 0 bases, and 18 bases lay between the germline ends. The CDR3 runs 17 residues. CDR3 nucleotides: TGTGCCAGCAGCCTTGGGTCGGCAGGCTATAGCAATCAGCCCCAGCATTTT. Encoded protein: CASSLGSAGYSNQPQHF.

The genes are TRBV5-1 and TRBJ2-7; maybe TRBD1 (5 bases). The CDR3 runs 13 residues. Per the germline V gene, CDR1 is SGHRS and CDR2 is YFSETQ. V was cut by 3 bases and J by 2 bases, with 9 bases left in between. CDR3 sequence: CASSSLQAYEQYF. CDR3 sequence (DNA): TGCGCCAGCAGCTCCCTACAGGCCTACGAGCAGTACTTC.

The chain is built from TRBV5-6 and TRBJ2-1; the D gene is possibly TRBD2 (6 bases). The CDR3 is 16 residues long. The germline V gene encodes CDR1 SGHDT and CDR2 YYEEEE. Trimming removed 4 bases from V and 6 bases from J, with 20 bases in between. The CDR3 DNA follows: TGTGCCAGCAGCCCACGGGACTCCCTAGAGGTCAATGAGCAGTTCTTC. This encodes CASSPRDSLEVNEQFF.

V and J are TRBV18 and TRBJ2-7, with 10 bases lining up with TRBD1. CDR1 and CDR2 (germline): KGHSH, LQKENI. This CDR3 region has 15 residues. Germline trimming cut 5 bases from V and 4 bases from J; bases unmatched to any gene: 8. Written as DNA, the CDR3 is TGTGCCAGCTCAAGCATTCCGGGACAGGGGTACGAGCAGTACTTC. Translating gives CASSSIPGQGYEQYF. The entire variable domain, with the rest obtained from reference TRBV18 and TRBJ2-7, is as follows: NAGVMQNPRHLVRRRGQEARLRCSPMKGHSHVYWYRQLPEEGLKFMVYLQKENIIDESGMPKERFSAEFPKEGPSILRIQQVVRGDSAAYFCASSSIPGQGYEQYFGPGTRLTVT.